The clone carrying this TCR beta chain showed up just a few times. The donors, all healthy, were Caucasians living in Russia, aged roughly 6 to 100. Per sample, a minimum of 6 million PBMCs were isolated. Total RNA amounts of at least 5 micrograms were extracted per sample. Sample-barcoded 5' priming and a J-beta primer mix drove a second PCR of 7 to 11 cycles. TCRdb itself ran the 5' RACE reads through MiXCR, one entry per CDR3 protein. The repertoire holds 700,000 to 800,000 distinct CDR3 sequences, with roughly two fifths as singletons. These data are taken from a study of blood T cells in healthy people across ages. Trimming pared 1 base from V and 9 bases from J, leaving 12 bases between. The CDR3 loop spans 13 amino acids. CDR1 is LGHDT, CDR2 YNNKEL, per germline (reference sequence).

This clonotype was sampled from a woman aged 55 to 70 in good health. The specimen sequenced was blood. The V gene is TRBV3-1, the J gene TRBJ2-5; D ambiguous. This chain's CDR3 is CASSQVTYEAQYF. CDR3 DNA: TGTGCCAGCAGCCAAGTTACTTATGAGGCCCAGTACTTC.